The rows below give T cell receptor beta chains drawn from one sample of a study of blood T cell repertoires in COVID-19. TCRdb's table, derived via immunoSEQ multiplex PCR, lists solely in-frame clones and lacks some. The sample shows 200,000 to 300,000 clones, roughly 86% of them seen only once. The sequencing sample was made of peripheral blood. The receptors stem from a woman aged 80 or older with COVID-19, enrolled during active disease. Each CDR3 is given with its conserved first and last residue. A D gene is named only where the DNA matches it firmly. Only some rows state a clone size, as once, few, many or a class for expanded clones.

j_call	d_call	clone_size	v_call	cdr3_aa	cdr3_nt
TRBJ1-1	TRBD1	NA	TRBV18	CASSPATGSFGEAFF	TGTGCCAGCTCACCAGCGACAGGGTCTTTTGGTGAAGCTTTCTTT
TRBJ1-2	TRBD1	NA	TRBV6-5	CASTRTGSNYGYTF	TGTGCCAGCACCCGGACAGGGAGTAACTATGGCTACACCTTC
TRBJ2-7	NA	NA	TRBV4-2	CASSQVSGQAYEQYF	TGTGCCAGCAGCCAAGTTAGCGGACAGGCCTACGAGCAGTACTTC
TRBJ1-1	NA	NA	TRBV2	CASSVSFF	TGTGCCAGCAGTGTATCTTTCTTT
TRBJ1-5	NA	NA	TRBV29-1	CSVQGFGNQPQHF	TGCAGCGTGCAGGGGTTTGGCAATCAGCCCCAGCATTTT
TRBJ1-2	NA	NA	TRBV10-3	CAISEGAGRPYGYTF	TGTGCCATCAGTGAGGGGGCAGGAAGACCCTATGGCTACACCTTC
TRBJ1-2	NA	NA	TRBV2	CASSVKGDYGYTF	TGTGCCAGCAGTGTTAAGGGAGACTATGGCTACACCTTC
TRBJ1-2	TRBD1	NA	TRBV6-5	CASTRQGHGYTF	TGTGCCAGCACTCGACAGGGGCATGGCTACACCTTC
TRBJ1-2	TRBD1	NA	TRBV18	CASSPGTDGYTF	TGTGCCAGCTCACCCGGGACAGACGGCTACACCTTC
TRBJ1-2	TRBD1	NA	TRBV30	CAWSVQAGGYGYTF	TGTGCCTGGAGTGTACAGGCAGGGGGCTATGGCTACACCTTC
TRBJ2-3	NA	few	TRBV5-4	CASSLNPPGTQYF	TGTGCCAGCAGCTTAAACCCCCCCGGTACGCAGTATTTT
TRBJ1-1	NA	NA	TRBV18	CASSPYPRAEAFF	TGTGCCAGCTCACCGTATCCTCGGGCTGAAGCTTTCTTT
TRBJ1-5	NA	few	TRBV6-4	CASNCHLSDQPQHF	TGTGCCAGCAATTGCCACTTATCCGATCAGCCCCAGCATTTT
TRBJ1-4	TRBD1	NA	TRBV11-2	CASSLVAGTGGGAYEKLFF	TGTGCCAGCAGCTTAGTAGCCGGGACAGGGGGAGGAGCTTACGAAAAACTGTTTTTT
TRBJ2-1	NA	once	TRBV4-1	CASSQDFLAEQFF	TGCGCCAGCAGCCAAGATTTCCTAGCGGAGCAGTTCTTC
TRBJ1-3	NA	NA	TRBV27	CASRLSSGNTIYF	TGTGCCAGCAGACTAAGCTCCGGAAACACCATATATTTT
TRBJ1-2	TRBD1	NA	TRBV9	CASSPRGDRSQIGYGYTF	TGTGCCAGCAGCCCTAGAGGGGACAGGTCGCAAATCGGCTATGGCTACACCTTC
TRBJ2-5	TRBD2	NA	TRBV4-1	CASSPRNGAGEETQYF	TGCGCCAGCAGCCCTCGCAATGGTGCGGGGGAGGAGACCCAGTACTTC
TRBJ1-2	NA	NA	TRBV7-9	CASSPDSDYGYTF	TGTGCCAGCAGTCCCGACAGTGACTATGGCTACACCTTC
TRBJ1-2	NA	NA	TRBV28	CASSPIPPGNYGYTF	TGTGCCAGCAGCCCCATCCCTCCGGGAAACTATGGCTACACCTTC
TRBJ2-1	NA	NA	TRBV7-8	CASSQRMGGGSEQFF	TGTGCCAGCAGCCAAAGGATGGGGGGCGGGAGTGAGCAGTTCTTC
TRBJ1-2	TRBD1	NA	TRBV5-4	CASSLGDRGVGGYTF	TGTGCCAGCAGCTTGGGGGACAGGGGGGTTGGTGGCTACACCTTC
TRBJ1-5	NA	NA	TRBV6-6	CASSRYSNQPQHF	TGTGCCAGCAGTCGCTATAGCAATCAGCCCCAGCATTTT
TRBJ1-6	TRBD1	NA	TRBV7-3	CASRQTGINSPLHF	TGTGCCAGCAGACAGACAGGGATTAATTCACCCCTCCACTTT
TRBJ1-3	NA	NA	TRBV5-1	CASSLGEYSGNTIYF	TGCGCCAGCAGCTTGGGGGAGTACTCTGGAAACACCATATATTTT
TRBJ2-1	NA	NA	TRBV10-3	CAISLFAGANNEQFF	TGTGCCATCAGCTTGTTTGCGGGGGCCAACAATGAGCAGTTCTTC
TRBJ2-1	NA	NA	TRBV1	CTSSQGSGRDDNEQFF	TGCACCAGCAGCCAAGGATCTGGCAGGGATGACAATGAGCAGTTCTTC
TRBJ1-5	NA	NA	TRBV2	CASRDTGNQPQHF	TGTGCCAGCAGAGATACAGGCAATCAGCCCCAGCATTTT
TRBJ1-6	NA	NA	TRBV7-9	CASTWDTTNSPLHF	TGTGCCAGCACCTGGGACACGACTAATTCACCCCTCCACTTT
TRBJ1-5	NA	NA	TRBV6-6	CASIKGGSGNQPQHF	TGTGCCAGCATCAAGGGAGGGTCTGGCAATCAGCCCCAGCATTTT
TRBJ2-5	TRBD2	once	TRBV14	CASSGSGVKGTQYF	TGTGCCAGCAGCGGCAGCGGGGTTAAGGGGACCCAGTACTTC
TRBJ1-4	TRBD1	NA	TRBV6-5	CASRDRAYEKLFF	TGTGCCAGCAGAGACAGGGCTTATGAAAAACTGTTTTTT
TRBJ2-1	NA	NA	TRBV27	CATSRTRANEQFF	TGTGCCACCTCGAGGACCAGGGCCAATGAGCAGTTCTTC
TRBJ1-1	NA	NA	TRBV19	CASLQPEAFF	TGTGCCAGTTTACAACCTGAAGCTTTCTTT
TRBJ2-2	NA	NA	TRBV28	CASSLITSGELFF	TGTGCCAGCAGCCTGATTACATCCGGGGAGCTGTTTTTT
TRBJ1-5	NA	NA	TRBV19	CASSIYETASNQPQHF	TGTGCCAGTAGTATCTATGAGACAGCCAGCAATCAGCCCCAGCATTTT
TRBJ1-5	NA	NA	TRBV10-3	CAISDTGVFIQPQHF	TGTGCCATCAGTGACACCGGGGTGTTCATTCAGCCCCAGCATTTT
TRBJ2-3	TRBD2	NA	TRBV18	CASSPRAGGRNTQYF	TGTGCCAGCTCACCACGAGCGGGGGGGCGAAATACGCAGTATTTT
TRBJ1-1	NA	NA	TRBV7-2	CASSPGPTPGKNTEAFF	TGTGCCAGCAGCCCCGGCCCCACCCCAGGGAAGAACACTGAAGCTTTCTTT
TRBJ1-3	TRBD1	NA	TRBV19	CASSIDHRGHGNTIYF	TGTGCCAGTAGTATAGATCACAGGGGACATGGAAACACCATATATTTT
TRBJ1-2	TRBD1	NA	TRBV7-9	CASSTGQAFYGYTF	TGTGCCAGCAGCACGGGACAGGCATTCTATGGCTACACCTTC
TRBJ2-2	TRBD2	NA	TRBV7-8	CASSSSPLAGGRELFF	TGTGCCAGCAGTTCCTCTCCCCTAGCGGGGGGGCGGGAGCTGTTTTTT
TRBJ1-2	TRBD1	NA	TRBV18	CASSPTGQGANYGYTF	TGTGCCAGCTCACCGACGGGACAGGGGGCTAACTATGGCTACACCTTC
TRBJ1-5	TRBD1	NA	TRBV2	CASSEGWDRGQPQHF	TGTGCCAGCAGTGAGGGGTGGGACAGGGGCCAGCCCCAGCATTTT
TRBJ2-5	TRBD1	NA	TRBV11-2	CASSRDREETQYF	TGTGCCAGCAGCCGGGACAGGGAAGAGACCCAGTACTTC
TRBJ1-2	NA	NA	TRBV10-3	CAISEQTSNYGYTF	TGTGCCATCAGTGAACAGACCTCTAACTATGGCTACACCTTC
TRBJ2-3	NA	NA	TRBV5-1	CASSSSSNTDTQYF	TGCGCCAGCAGCTCGAGTTCAAACACAGATACGCAGTATTTT
TRBJ1-3	NA	NA	TRBV7-2	CASSERTGTSGNTIYF	TGTGCCAGCAGCGAGCGAACCGGGACATCGGGAAACACCATATATTTT
TRBJ1-1	NA	NA	TRBV18	CASSPGEKAFF	TGTGCCAGCTCACCCGGGGAAAAAGCTTTCTTT
TRBJ1-6	NA	NA	TRBV5-1	CASSLAGGDSPLHF	TGCGCCAGCAGCTTGGCTGGGGGCGATTCACCCCTCCACTTT